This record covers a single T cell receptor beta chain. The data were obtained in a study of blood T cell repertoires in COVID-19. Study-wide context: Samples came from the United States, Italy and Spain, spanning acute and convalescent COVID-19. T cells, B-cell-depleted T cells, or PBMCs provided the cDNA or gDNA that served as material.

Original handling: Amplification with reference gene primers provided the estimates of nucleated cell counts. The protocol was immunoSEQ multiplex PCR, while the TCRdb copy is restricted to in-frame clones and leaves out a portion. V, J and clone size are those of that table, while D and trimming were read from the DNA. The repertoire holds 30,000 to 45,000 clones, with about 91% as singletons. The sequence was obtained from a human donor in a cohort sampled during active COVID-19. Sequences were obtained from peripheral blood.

The CDR3 nucleotides read TGTGCCAGCAGTGAGTCGGAGACAGGGGGCCATCAGCCCCAGCATTTT. This gives the protein CASSESETGGHQPQHF. The chain has TRBV6-1 and TRBJ1-5; 10 positions agree with TRBD1. Germline V CDR1 and CDR2: MNHNS, SASEGT. CDR3 size: 16 residues. Unmatched junction bases numbered 7, after V lost 3 bases and J lost 5 bases.